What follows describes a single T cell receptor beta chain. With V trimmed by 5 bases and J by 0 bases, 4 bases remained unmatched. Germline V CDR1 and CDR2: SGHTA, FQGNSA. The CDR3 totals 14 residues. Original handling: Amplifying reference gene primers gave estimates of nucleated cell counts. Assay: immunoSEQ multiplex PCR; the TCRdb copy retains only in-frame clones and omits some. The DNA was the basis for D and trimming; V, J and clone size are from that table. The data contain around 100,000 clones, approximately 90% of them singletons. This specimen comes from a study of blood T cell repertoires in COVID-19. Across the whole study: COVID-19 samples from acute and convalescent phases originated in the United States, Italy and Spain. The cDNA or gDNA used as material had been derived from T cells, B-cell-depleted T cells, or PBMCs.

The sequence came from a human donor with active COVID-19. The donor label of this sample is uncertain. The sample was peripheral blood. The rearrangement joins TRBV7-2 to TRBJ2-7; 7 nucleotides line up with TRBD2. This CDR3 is CASSPAGDSYEQYF. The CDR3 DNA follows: TGTGCCAGCAGCCCGGCGGGGGACTCCTACGAGCAGTACTTC.